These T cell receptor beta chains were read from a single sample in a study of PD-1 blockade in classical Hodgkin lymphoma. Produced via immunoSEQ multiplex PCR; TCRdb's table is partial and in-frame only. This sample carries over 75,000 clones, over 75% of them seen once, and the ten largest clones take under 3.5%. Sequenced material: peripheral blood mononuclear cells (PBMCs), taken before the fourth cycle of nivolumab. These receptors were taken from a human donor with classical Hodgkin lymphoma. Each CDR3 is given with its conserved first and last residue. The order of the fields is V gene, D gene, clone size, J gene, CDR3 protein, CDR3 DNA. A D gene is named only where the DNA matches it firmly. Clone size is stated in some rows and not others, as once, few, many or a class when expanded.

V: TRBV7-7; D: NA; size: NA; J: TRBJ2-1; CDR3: CASSLKGSYNEQFF; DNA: TGTGCCAGCAGCCTAAAGGGCTCCTACAATGAGCAGTTCTTC
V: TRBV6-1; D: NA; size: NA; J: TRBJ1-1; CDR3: CASSEYGYMNTEAFF; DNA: TGTGCCAGCAGTGAATACGGTTACATGAACACTGAAGCTTTCTTT
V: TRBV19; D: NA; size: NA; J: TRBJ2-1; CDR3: CASSILQAEDEQFF; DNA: TGTGCCAGTAGTATATTGCAGGCGGAGGATGAGCAGTTCTTC
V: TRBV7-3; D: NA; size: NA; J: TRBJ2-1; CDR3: CASSYQGTGQFF; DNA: TGTGCCAGCAGCTACCAGGGTACAGGGCAGTTCTTC
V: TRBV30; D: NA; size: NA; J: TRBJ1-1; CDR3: CAWSALEWGRTEAFF; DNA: TGTGCCTGGAGCGCTCTGGAGTGGGGGAGGACTGAAGCTTTCTTT
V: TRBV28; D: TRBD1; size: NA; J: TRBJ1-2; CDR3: CASSRSGTDYGYTF; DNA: TGTGCCAGCAGTCGCTCCGGGACAGACTATGGCTACACCTTC
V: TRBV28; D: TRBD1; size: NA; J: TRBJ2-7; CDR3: CASSLWTGQGQEQYF; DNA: TGTGCCAGCAGTTTATGGACAGGACAGGGGCAAGAGCAGTACTTC
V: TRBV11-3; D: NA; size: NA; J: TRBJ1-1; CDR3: CASSASRLNTEAFF; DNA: TGTGCCAGCAGCGCGAGCAGGCTGAACACTGAAGCTTTCTTT
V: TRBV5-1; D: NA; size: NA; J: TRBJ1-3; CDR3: CASSDAGAGNTIYF; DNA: TGCGCCAGCAGCGATGCGGGAGCTGGAAACACCATATATTTT
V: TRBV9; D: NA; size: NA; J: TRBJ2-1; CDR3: CASSPWDTDNEQFF; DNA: TGTGCCAGCAGCCCCTGGGACACCGACAATGAGCAGTTCTTC
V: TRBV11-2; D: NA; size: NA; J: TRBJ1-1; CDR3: CASSLDPGSSEAFF; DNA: TGTGCCAGCAGCTTAGATCCAGGGTCCTCTGAAGCTTTCTTT
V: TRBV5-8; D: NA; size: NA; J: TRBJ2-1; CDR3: CASSLLRGYNEQFF; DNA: TGTGCCAGCAGCTTACTGAGGGGGTACAATGAGCAGTTCTTC
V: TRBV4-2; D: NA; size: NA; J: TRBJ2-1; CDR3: CASSQDWGGAPYEQFF; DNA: TGTGCCAGCAGCCAAGATTGGGGGGGGGCCCCGTATGAGCAGTTCTTC
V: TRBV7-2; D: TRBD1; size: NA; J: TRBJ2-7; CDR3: CASSLGLGQQLYEQYF; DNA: TGTGCCAGCAGCTTAGGTTTGGGACAGCAACTCTACGAGCAGTACTTC
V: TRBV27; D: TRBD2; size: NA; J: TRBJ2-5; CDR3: CASSWTSGLQETQYF; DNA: TGTGCCAGCAGTTGGACTAGCGGGCTACAAGAGACCCAGTACTTC
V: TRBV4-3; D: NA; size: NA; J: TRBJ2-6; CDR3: CASSQDRDRGTSSGANVLTF; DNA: TGCGCCAGCAGCCAAGATCGAGACAGGGGGACTAGCTCTGGGGCCAACGTCCTGACTTTC
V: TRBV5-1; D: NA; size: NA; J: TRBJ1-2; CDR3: CASSEAGGYGYTF; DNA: TGCGCCAGCAGTGAGGCAGGAGGCTATGGCTACACCTTC
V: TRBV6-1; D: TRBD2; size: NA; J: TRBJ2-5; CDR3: CASSVNTGGQETQYF; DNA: TGTGCCAGCAGTGTCAATACGGGGGGGCAAGAGACCCAGTACTTC
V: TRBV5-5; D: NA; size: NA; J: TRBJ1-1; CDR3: CASSLYSSNTEAFF; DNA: TGTGCCAGCAGCTTGTACAGTTCAAACACTGAAGCTTTCTTT
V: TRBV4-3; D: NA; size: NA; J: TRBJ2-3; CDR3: CASSQGVASTDTQYF; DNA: TGCGCCAGCAGCCAAGGGGTAGCTAGCACAGATACGCAGTATTTT
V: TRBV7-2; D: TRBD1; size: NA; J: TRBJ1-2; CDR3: CASSLQGAPNYGYTF; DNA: TGTGCCAGCAGCCTACAGGGGGCGCCCAACTATGGCTACACCTTC
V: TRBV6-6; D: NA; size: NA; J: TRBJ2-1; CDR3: CATTPERQGGNEQFF; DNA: TGTGCCACCACCCCTGAGCGGCAGGGTGGTAATGAGCAGTTCTTC
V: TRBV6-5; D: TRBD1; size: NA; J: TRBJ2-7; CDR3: CASSTGQTYSYEQYF; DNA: TGTGCCAGCAGCACGGGACAGACATATTCCTACGAGCAGTACTTC
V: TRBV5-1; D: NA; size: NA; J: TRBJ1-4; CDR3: CASSPDRIGGEKLFF; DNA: TGCGCCAGCAGCCCAGACAGGATTGGGGGGGAAAAACTGTTTTTT
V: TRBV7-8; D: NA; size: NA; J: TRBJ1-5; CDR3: CASSFSPWVRGGIDQPQHF; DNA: TGTGCCAGCAGCTTCTCGCCCTGGGTACGGGGGGGGATCGATCAGCCCCAGCATTTT
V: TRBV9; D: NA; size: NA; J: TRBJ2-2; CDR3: CASSVVMNTGELFF; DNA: TGTGCCAGCAGCGTAGTGATGAACACCGGGGAGCTGTTTTTT
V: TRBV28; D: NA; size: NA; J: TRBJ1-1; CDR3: CASSLRGGGRWTEAFF; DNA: TGTGCCAGCAGTTTAAGGGGTGGAGGAAGGTGGACTGAAGCTTTCTTT
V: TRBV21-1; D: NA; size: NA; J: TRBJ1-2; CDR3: CASSIRTGVGYTF; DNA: TGTGCCAGCAGCATAAGGACAGGGGTTGGCTACACCTTC
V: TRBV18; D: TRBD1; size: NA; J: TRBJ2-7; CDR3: CASSRYGTGDYEQYF; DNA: TGTGCCAGCTCCCGATACGGGACAGGAGACTACGAGCAGTACTTC
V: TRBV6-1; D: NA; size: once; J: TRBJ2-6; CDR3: CASRVMDSGANVLTF; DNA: TGTGCCAGCAGGGTCATGGACTCTGGGGCCAACGTCCTGACTTTC
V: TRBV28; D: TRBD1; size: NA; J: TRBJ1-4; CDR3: CASSRTGSNEKLFF; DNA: TGTGCCAGCAGTCGGACAGGCTCAAATGAAAAACTGTTTTTT
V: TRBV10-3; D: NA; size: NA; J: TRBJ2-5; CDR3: CAISESRDGPQETQYF; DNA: TGTGCCATCAGTGAGTCGAGAGACGGTCCTCAAGAGACCCAGTACTTC
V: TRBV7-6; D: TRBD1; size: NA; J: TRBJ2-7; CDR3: CASSLVGTGRPYEQYF; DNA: TGTGCCAGCAGCTTAGTAGGGACAGGTAGACCCTACGAGCAGTACTTC
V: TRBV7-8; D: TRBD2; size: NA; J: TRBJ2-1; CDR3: CASSTPLAGGGNEQFF; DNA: TGTGCCAGCAGCACGCCTTTAGCGGGGGGGGGTAATGAGCAGTTCTTC
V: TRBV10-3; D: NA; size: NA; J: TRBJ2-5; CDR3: CAISESSGGETQYF; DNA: TGTGCCATCAGTGAGTCGAGTGGGGGGGAGACCCAGTACTTC
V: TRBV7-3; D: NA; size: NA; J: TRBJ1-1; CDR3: CASKSMNTEAFF; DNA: TGTGCCAGCAAATCGATGAACACTGAAGCTTTCTTT
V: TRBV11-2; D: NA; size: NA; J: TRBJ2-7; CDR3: CASSLVGGLRSYEQYF; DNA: TGTGCCAGCAGCTTAGTGGGTGGCCTCCGCTCCTACGAGCAGTACTTC
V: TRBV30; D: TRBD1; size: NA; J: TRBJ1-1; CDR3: CAWREQGKAFF; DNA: TGTGCCTGGAGGGAACAGGGGAAAGCTTTCTTT
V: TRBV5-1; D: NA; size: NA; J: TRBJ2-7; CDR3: CASSLSDGSYEQYF; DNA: TGCGCCAGCAGCTTGTCGGACGGGAGCTACGAGCAGTACTTC
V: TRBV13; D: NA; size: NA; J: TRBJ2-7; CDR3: CASSHTDYEQYF; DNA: TGTGCCAGCAGCCACACAGACTACGAGCAGTACTTC